Listed here are 20 T cell receptor beta chains from one sample, sequenced in a study of blood T cell repertoires in COVID-19. The table came from immunoSEQ multiplex PCR; TCRdb's copy has only in-frame clones and leaves some out. The sample lists more than 200,000 clones, approximately 91% occurring once. The sample consisted of peripheral blood. All receptors come from a middle-aged man with acute or convalescent COVID-19.

The V call is TRBV15, the J call TRBJ1-5, with 8 bases matching TRBD1. Germline assignment: CDR1 LNHNV and CDR2 YYDKDF (reference sequence). With 4 bases clipped from V and 6 bases from J, the junction kept 14 bases outside the gene matches. The CDR3 is 17 residues long. The CDR3: CATSNRADTGGTQPQHF. The CDR3 region has the DNA TGTGCCACCAGCAACAGGGCCGATACAGGGGGTACTCAGCCCCAGCATTTT.

The chain joins TRBV27 to TRBJ1-4; D not certain. Germline CDR1 and CDR2: MNHEY and SMNVEV (reference sequence). The CDR3 has 14 residues. The V end lost 7 bases, the J end lost 0 bases, and 9 bases lay between the germline ends. CDR3 DNA sequence: TGTGCCAGCAAGACATATGCAACTAATGAAAAACTGTTTTTT. It specifies CASKTYATNEKLFF.

The rearrangement uses TRBV6-5 and TRBJ1-5; 9 positions match TRBD1. Trimming removed 5 bases from V and 4 bases from J; junction bases left unmatched: 3. This CDR3 is built from 14 residues. CDR1 MNHEY and CDR2 SVGAGI come from the germline V gene. In DNA, the CDR3 is TGTGCCAGCAGTCCTGGACAGGGGAATCAGCCCCAGCATTTT. Protein: CASSPGQGNQPQHF.

This rearrangement joins TRBV5-1 to TRBJ1-4; D call uncertain. The CDR3 sequence is 14 residues long. CDR1 and CDR2 from the germline V gene are SGHRS and YFSETQ. V was clipped by 1 base and J by 0 bases, with 4 bases between them. The CDR3 region is CASSLYATNEKLFF. The CDR3 DNA reads as TGCGCCAGCAGCTTGTATGCAACTAATGAAAAACTGTTTTTT.

This sequence joins TRBV28 and TRBJ2-5; D is uncertain. Germline CDR1 reads MDHEN; CDR2 reads SYDVKM. This CDR3 spans 14 amino acids. V was shortened by 5 bases and J by 5 bases, with 15 bases between the two germline ends. The CDR3 DNA follows: TGTGCCAGCAGTACCCCCGCGCCCCCGGAGACCCAGTACTTC. The encoded protein is CASSTPAPPETQYF.

The CDR3 sequence is CASSQGKGAVETQYF. In DNA, the CDR3 is TGTGCCAGCAGCCAGGGGAAGGGGGCTGTAGAGACCCAGTACTTC. V and J are TRBV7-6 and TRBJ2-5, with 7 bases that match TRBD1. This CDR3 has 15 residues. Germline assignment: CDR1 SGHVS and CDR2 FNYEAQ. V trimming: 5 bases; J trimming: 4 bases; junction bases outside the gene matches: 10.

This rearrangement joins TRBV5-4 to TRBJ2-2, with 8 bases identical to TRBD2. V lost 4 bases to trimming and J lost 0 bases; unmatched junction nucleotides: 8. This CDR3 spans 17 amino acids. CDR1 and CDR2 from the germline V gene are SGHNT and YYREEE (reference sequence). The CDR3 sequence is CASSPPEAGANTGELFF. The CDR3 region has the DNA TGTGCCAGCAGCCCCCCGGAAGCGGGGGCGAACACCGGGGAGCTGTTTTTT.

The chain employs TRBV7-2 and TRBJ2-1; TRBD2 matches at 12 bases. The germline CDR1 and CDR2 sequences are SGHTA and FQGNSA. This CDR3 comprises 15 residues. V shed 3 bases, J shed 9 bases, and the junction held 6 bases outside the gene matches. The CDR3 nucleotides are TGTGCCAGCAGCTTCCGGACTAGCGGGAACAGTGAGCAGTTCTTC. Translation: CASSFRTSGNSEQFF.

The CDR3 region has the DNA TGTGCCAGCAGTCGTAATACAGGCACGACTAGCACAGATACGCAGTATTTT. Protein: CASSRNTGTTSTDTQYF. The chain uses TRBV3-1 (or the pseudogene TRBV3-2) and TRBJ2-3; a weak D match, TRBD1 (5 bases). Germline V lookup: CDR1 LGHDT, CDR2 YNNKEL (reference sequence). CDR3 size: 17 residues. V was trimmed by 6 bases and J by 0 bases, leaving 19 bases between them.

The chain carries TRBV6-6 and TRBJ2-3; 7 nucleotides agree with TRBD2. J lost 6 bases, V lost 6 bases, and 9 bases had no gene match. There are 14 residues in the CDR3. Germline V gene lookup returns CDR1 MNHNY and CDR2 SVGAGI (reference sequence). The CDR3 DNA is TGTGCCAGCAGGAGGGGCGGGAGCTCCGATACGCAGTATTTT. Its translation: CASRRGGSSDTQYF.

A single count supports this clone. The rearrangement uses TRBV11-2 and TRBJ1-1, with D possibly TRBD1 on 5 matching bases. This CDR3 has 14 amino acids. CDR1 is SGHAT, CDR2 FQNNGV, per germline. The V and J ends lost 0 bases and 4 bases respectively, with 9 bases between them. The CDR3 is CASSLDGGGTEAFF. The CDR3 nucleotides are TGTGCCAGCAGCTTAGACGGGGGGGGCACTGAAGCTTTCTTT.

Here the CDR3 reads CASSYRYRGRGYEQYF. Here the CDR3 DNA reads TGTGCCAGCAGTTACCGCTACAGGGGAAGAGGCTACGAGCAGTACTTC. The chain links TRBV6-2 or TRBV6-3 to TRBJ2-7; 7 bases are a match to TRBD1. Germline values: CDR1 MNHEY, CDR2 SVGEGT. The length of the CDR3 is 16 residues. The junction had 10 bases not matched to a gene; V was cut back by 2 bases and J by 3 bases.

The chain is built from TRBV11-3 and TRBJ2-2; the D gene is possibly TRBD2 (5 bases). Trimming took 4 bases from V and 4 from J, leaving 10 bases between them. Germline V gene sequence: CDR1 SGHNT, CDR2 YENEEA. The CDR3 has 14 amino acids. The CDR3 DNA is TGTGCCAGCAGCTGGGCCACTAGCACCGGGGAGCTGTTTTTT. Its translation: CASSWATSTGELFF.

This chain uses TRBV29-1 with TRBJ1-3, with D tentatively TRBD1 (6 bases). This CDR3 has 15 residues. Germline-derived CDR1 and CDR2 are SQVTM and ANQGSEA. Trimming removed 7 bases from V and 4 bases from J, with 20 bases in between. Written as DNA, the CDR3 is TGCAGCGCTCCGGTGGGGGGGCTGGCGGGAAACACCATATATTTT. Translated, it gives CSAPVGGLAGNTIYF.

The J gene is TRBJ2-3, the V gene TRBV30; D is uncertain. The V and J ends lost 2 bases and 2 bases respectively, with 5 bases between them. The CDR3 is 12 amino acids. Germline CDR1 and CDR2: GTSNPN and SVGIG (reference sequence). The CDR3 reads CAWSTDTDTQYF. CDR3 DNA sequence: TGTGCCTGGAGTACAGACACAGATACGCAGTATTTT.

The chain has TRBV7-2 and TRBJ1-2, with D tentatively TRBD1 (5 bases). Trimming took 5 bases from V and 7 from J, leaving 17 bases between them. CDR3 size: 14 residues. Germline-derived CDR1 and CDR2 are SGHTA and FQGNSA. The CDR3 sequence: CASSLPGGEGGYTF. CDR3 DNA sequence: TGTGCCAGCAGCCTACCGGGAGGGGAAGGTGGCTACACCTTC. Supplemented by reference TRBV7-2 and TRBJ1-2, the full variable domain reads GAGVSQSPSNKVTEKGKDVELRCDPISGHTALYWYRQSLGQGLEFLIYFQGNSAPDKSGLPSDRFSAERTGGSVSTLTIQRTQQEDSAVYLCASSLPGGEGGYTFGSGTRLTVV.

This clone was picked up one time. V and J are TRBV9 and TRBJ1-2; D is ambiguous. Germline CDR1 reads SGDLS; CDR2 reads YYNGEE. V was trimmed by 0 bases and J by 3 bases, leaving 6 bases between them. This CDR3 has 13 amino acids. CDR3 bases: TGTGCCAGCAGCGTAGCGACTGACTATGGCTACACCTTC. Translation: CASSVATDYGYTF.

The chain couples TRBV19 to TRBJ1-5; the D is unclear. There are 19 residues in the CDR3. V dropped 4 bases and J dropped 0 bases, with 22 bases sitting between them. Per the germline V gene, CDR1 is LNHDA and CDR2 is SQIVND (reference sequence). For the CDR3, the DNA is TGTGCCAGTAGTACCCGTGTAGGCACACTAATTTATAGCAATCAGCCCCAGCATTTT. Protein product: CASSTRVGTLIYSNQPQHF.

The V gene is TRBV27, the J gene TRBJ2-5; D is perhaps TRBD1 (5 bases). CDR3 size: 13 residues. V lost 4 bases and J lost 1, with 7 bases in between. Germline V lookup: CDR1 MNHEY, CDR2 SMNVEV (reference sequence). DNA of the CDR3: TGTGCCAGCAGTTGGCAGGGCCAAGAGACCCAGTACTTC. Protein: CASSWQGQETQYF.

The chain recombines TRBV10-2 with TRBJ1-2; maybe TRBD1 (5 bases). The CDR3 sequence is 14 residues long. V was clipped by 2 bases and J by 8 bases, with 15 bases between them. CDR1 and CDR2 from the germline V gene are WSHSY and SAAADI. The DNA for the CDR3 is TGCGCCAGCAGTGAGGATAGGGGAGGCGGAGGCTACACCTTC. Encoded protein: CASSEDRGGGGYTF.